The rows below give T cell receptor beta chains drawn from one sample of a study of blood T cell repertoires in COVID-19. Produced via immunoSEQ multiplex PCR; TCRdb's table is partial and in-frame only. The sample has 150,000 to 180,000 clones; roughly 84% are singletons. Material: peripheral blood. These receptors all come from a woman aged 55 to 70 with COVID-19, enrolled during active disease. The CDR3 runs from the conserved cysteine through the conserved F or W. A D gene is named only where the DNA matches it firmly. Clone size appears in some rows only: once, few, many, or a class for an expanded clone.

clone_size: .; v_call: TRBV3-1/TRBV3-2; j_call: TRBJ2-1; d_call: .; cdr3_aa: CASSQGGGGARFF; cdr3_nt: TGTGCCAGCAGCCAAGGAGGAGGGGGGGCCAGGTTCTTC
clone_size: .; v_call: TRBV6-6; j_call: TRBJ1-2; d_call: TRBD1; cdr3_aa: CASSYPQGDSYGYTF; cdr3_nt: TGTGCCAGCAGTTATCCACAGGGGGATTCCTATGGCTACACCTTC
clone_size: .; v_call: TRBV11-2; j_call: TRBJ1-1; d_call: .; cdr3_aa: CASSLFTGNTEAFF; cdr3_nt: TGTGCCAGCAGCTTATTTACAGGGAACACTGAAGCTTTCTTT
clone_size: .; v_call: TRBV20-1; j_call: TRBJ2-1; d_call: TRBD2; cdr3_aa: CSASASGGANNEQFF; cdr3_nt: TGCAGTGCTAGTGCAAGCGGGGGGGCCAACAATGAGCAGTTCTTC
clone_size: .; v_call: TRBV9; j_call: TRBJ2-7; d_call: .; cdr3_aa: CASSVGDWNYEQYF; cdr3_nt: TGTGCCAGCAGCGTAGGGGACTGGAACTACGAGCAGTACTTC
clone_size: .; v_call: TRBV5-1; j_call: TRBJ1-1; d_call: .; cdr3_aa: CASSLVGDSGREAFF; cdr3_nt: TGCGCCAGCAGCTTGGTCGGGGACTCCGGCAGGGAAGCTTTCTTT
clone_size: .; v_call: TRBV27; j_call: TRBJ1-3; d_call: TRBD1; cdr3_aa: CASSYSGQHSGNTIYF; cdr3_nt: TGTGCCAGCAGTTATTCGGGACAGCACTCTGGAAACACCATATATTTT
clone_size: .; v_call: TRBV5-1; j_call: TRBJ2-2; d_call: .; cdr3_aa: CASSLNRANTGELFF; cdr3_nt: TGCGCCAGCAGCTTGAACAGGGCGAACACCGGGGAGCTGTTTTTT
clone_size: .; v_call: TRBV5-1; j_call: TRBJ2-2; d_call: .; cdr3_aa: CASSSWTVNTGELFF; cdr3_nt: TGCGCCAGCAGCAGCTGGACAGTGAACACCGGGGAGCTGTTTTTT
clone_size: .; v_call: TRBV7-3; j_call: TRBJ1-6; d_call: .; cdr3_aa: CASSLVQGGSPLHF; cdr3_nt: TGTGCCAGCAGCTTAGTTCAGGGTGGTTCACCCCTCCACTTT
clone_size: many; v_call: TRBV25-1; j_call: TRBJ1-5; d_call: .; cdr3_aa: CASSEGFQPQHF; cdr3_nt: TGTGCCAGCAGTGAGGGCTTCCAGCCCCAGCATTTT
clone_size: once; v_call: TRBV5-1; j_call: TRBJ2-7; d_call: .; cdr3_aa: CASSLELSSYEQYF; cdr3_nt: TGCGCCAGCAGCTTGGAACTGTCTTCCTACGAGCAGTACTTC
clone_size: once; v_call: TRBV7-2; j_call: TRBJ2-1; d_call: .; cdr3_aa: CASSRPQNEQFF; cdr3_nt: TGTGCCAGCAGCCGCCCGCAGAATGAGCAGTTCTTC
clone_size: .; v_call: TRBV19; j_call: TRBJ2-5; d_call: .; cdr3_aa: CASSRRGRETQYF; cdr3_nt: TGTGCCAGTAGTAGGCGGGGCCGGGAGACCCAGTACTTC
clone_size: .; v_call: TRBV14; j_call: TRBJ1-4; d_call: TRBD1; cdr3_aa: CASSYTTGTNEKLFF; cdr3_nt: TGTGCCAGTAGCTACACGACAGGGACTAATGAAAAACTGTTTTTT
clone_size: .; v_call: TRBV5-1; j_call: TRBJ2-2; d_call: .; cdr3_aa: CASSLGGQNTGELFF; cdr3_nt: TGCGCCAGCAGCTTGGGCGGACAGAACACCGGGGAGCTGTTTTTT
clone_size: .; v_call: TRBV18; j_call: TRBJ2-5; d_call: .; cdr3_aa: CASSPPHGLETQYF; cdr3_nt: TGTGCCAGCTCACCACCCCACGGGTTAGAGACCCAGTACTTC
clone_size: .; v_call: TRBV6-6; j_call: TRBJ1-2; d_call: .; cdr3_aa: CASDQEAGANYGYTF; cdr3_nt: TGTGCCAGTGATCAGGAGGCAGGGGCAAACTATGGCTACACCTTC
clone_size: .; v_call: TRBV10-3; j_call: TRBJ2-7; d_call: TRBD1; cdr3_aa: CAIKLDRDPYEQYF; cdr3_nt: TGTGCCATCAAATTAGACAGGGACCCCTACGAGCAGTACTTC
clone_size: few; v_call: TRBV6-6; j_call: TRBJ2-7; d_call: TRBD2; cdr3_aa: CASVFRTSGISYEQYF; cdr3_nt: TGTGCCAGCGTCTTCAGGACTAGCGGGATATCCTACGAGCAGTACTTC
clone_size: .; v_call: TRBV5-6; j_call: TRBJ1-3; d_call: TRBD1; cdr3_aa: CASSPGTVSGNTIYF; cdr3_nt: TGTGCCAGCAGCCCCGGGACAGTCTCTGGAAACACCATATATTTT
clone_size: .; v_call: TRBV19; j_call: TRBJ1-3; d_call: .; cdr3_aa: CASSIAGASGNTIYF; cdr3_nt: TGTGCCAGTAGTATCGCCGGAGCCTCTGGAAACACCATATATTTT
clone_size: .; v_call: TRBV10-2; j_call: TRBJ2-3; d_call: TRBD2; cdr3_aa: CASSETSGGRRPQYF; cdr3_nt: TGCGCCAGCAGTGAGACTAGCGGGGGCCGCCGGCCGCAGTATTTT
clone_size: .; v_call: TRBV4-2; j_call: TRBJ1-5; d_call: .; cdr3_aa: CASSAGPNQPQHF; cdr3_nt: TGTGCCAGCAGCGCGGGGCCCAATCAGCCCCAGCATTTT
clone_size: .; v_call: TRBV10-1; j_call: TRBJ1-5; d_call: .; cdr3_aa: CASSAAFDQPQHF; cdr3_nt: TGCGCCAGCAGCGCCGCGTTTGATCAGCCCCAGCATTTT
clone_size: .; v_call: TRBV27; j_call: TRBJ1-1; d_call: .; cdr3_aa: CASSPPDRPMNTEAFF; cdr3_nt: TGTGCCAGCAGTCCGCCCGACAGGCCCATGAACACTGAAGCTTTCTTT
clone_size: .; v_call: TRBV6-5; j_call: TRBJ2-3; d_call: .; cdr3_aa: CASKAGGAGSDTQYF; cdr3_nt: TGTGCCAGCAAAGCCGGCGGGGCCGGCTCAGATACGCAGTATTTT
clone_size: .; v_call: TRBV3-1/TRBV3-2; j_call: TRBJ1-2; d_call: TRBD1; cdr3_aa: CASSQEGGRGGYGYTF; cdr3_nt: TGTGCCAGCAGCCAAGAAGGGGGCAGGGGCGGCTATGGCTACACCTTC
clone_size: .; v_call: TRBV30; j_call: TRBJ1-5; d_call: TRBD1; cdr3_aa: CAWSVRDRWNQPQHF; cdr3_nt: TGTGCCTGGAGTGTACGGGACAGATGGAATCAGCCCCAGCATTTT
clone_size: .; v_call: TRBV19; j_call: TRBJ2-1; d_call: .; cdr3_aa: CASSMRNLRNEQFF; cdr3_nt: TGTGCCAGTAGTATGCGAAATTTGAGGAATGAGCAGTTCTTC
clone_size: .; v_call: TRBV9; j_call: TRBJ2-1; d_call: .; cdr3_aa: CASSGRGPYNEQFF; cdr3_nt: TGTGCCAGCAGCGGGCGGGGCCCTTACAATGAGCAGTTCTTC
clone_size: .; v_call: TRBV24-1; j_call: TRBJ2-1; d_call: TRBD1; cdr3_aa: CATSARTGTTNEQFF; cdr3_nt: TGTGCCACCAGTGCGAGGACAGGGACGACAAATGAGCAGTTCTTC
clone_size: few; v_call: TRBV20-1; j_call: TRBJ2-1; d_call: .; cdr3_aa: CSASLRYNEQFF; cdr3_nt: TGCAGTGCTAGTCTCCGGTACAATGAGCAGTTCTTC
clone_size: .; v_call: TRBV5-4; j_call: TRBJ2-5; d_call: TRBD2; cdr3_aa: CASSQPLAGGGETQYF; cdr3_nt: TGTGCCAGCAGCCAACCGCTAGCGGGGGGCGGGGAGACCCAGTACTTC
clone_size: .; v_call: TRBV21-1; j_call: TRBJ1-1; d_call: .; cdr3_aa: CASARGTGTVGTEAFF; cdr3_nt: TGTGCCAGCGCCCGGGGGACCGGGACAGTCGGCACTGAAGCTTTCTTT
clone_size: .; v_call: TRBV12-3/TRBV12-4; j_call: TRBJ2-7; d_call: .; cdr3_aa: CASSGDFSYEQYF; cdr3_nt: TGTGCCAGCAGCGGGGACTTCTCCTACGAGCAGTACTTC
clone_size: .; v_call: TRBV11-3; j_call: TRBJ1-1; d_call: .; cdr3_aa: CASSLSVNTEAFF; cdr3_nt: TGTGCCAGCAGCTTGTCGGTGAACACTGAAGCTTTCTTT
clone_size: .; v_call: TRBV27; j_call: TRBJ2-7; d_call: TRBD1; cdr3_aa: CASSFRGQGMHEQYF; cdr3_nt: TGTGCCAGCAGTTTTCGGGGACAGGGGATGCACGAGCAGTACTTC
clone_size: once; v_call: TRBV5-8; j_call: TRBJ2-7; d_call: .; cdr3_aa: CASILPVSGLEQYF; cdr3_nt: TGTGCCAGCATCCTCCCGGTTAGCGGTCTGGAGCAGTACTTC
clone_size: .; v_call: TRBV15; j_call: TRBJ2-4; d_call: TRBD1; cdr3_aa: CATSTGADIQYF; cdr3_nt: TGTGCCACCTCGACAGGGGCGGACATTCAGTACTTC
clone_size: .; v_call: TRBV15; j_call: TRBJ1-3; d_call: .; cdr3_aa: CATSFRGGPGNTIYF; cdr3_nt: TGTGCCACCAGCTTCCGCGGGGGGCCAGGAAACACCATATATTTT
clone_size: .; v_call: TRBV13; j_call: TRBJ2-1; d_call: TRBD2; cdr3_aa: CASRLAGLNSYNEQFF; cdr3_nt: TGTGCCAGCAGACTCGCGGGACTAAATTCCTACAATGAGCAGTTCTTC
clone_size: .; v_call: TRBV5-5; j_call: TRBJ1-1; d_call: TRBD1; cdr3_aa: CASSSGQGGMNTEAFF; cdr3_nt: TGTGCCAGCAGCTCCGGACAGGGTGGGATGAACACTGAAGCTTTCTTT
clone_size: once; v_call: TRBV6-5; j_call: TRBJ2-3; d_call: TRBD1; cdr3_aa: CASSAGTGSTDTQYF; cdr3_nt: TGTGCCAGCAGCGCGGGGACAGGTTCCACGGATACGCAGTATTTT
clone_size: .; v_call: TRBV7-8; j_call: TRBJ1-5; d_call: TRBD1; cdr3_aa: CASLETGGGQPQHF; cdr3_nt: TGTGCCAGCCTAGAGACAGGGGGCGGTCAGCCCCAGCATTTT
clone_size: once; v_call: TRBV29-1; j_call: TRBJ1-1; d_call: .; cdr3_aa: CSVEGTVRAFF; cdr3_nt: TGCAGCGTTGAAGGGACTGTGAGAGCTTTCTTT
clone_size: few; v_call: TRBV3-1/TRBV3-2; j_call: TRBJ1-1; d_call: TRBD1; cdr3_aa: CASSQEQGRTNTEAFF; cdr3_nt: TGTGCCAGCAGCCAAGAACAGGGGCGAACGAACACTGAAGCTTTCTTT
clone_size: few; v_call: TRBV5-1; j_call: TRBJ1-2; d_call: TRBD1; cdr3_aa: CASSPGQGYGYTF; cdr3_nt: TGCGCCAGCAGCCCAGGACAGGGCTATGGCTACACCTTC
clone_size: .; v_call: TRBV6-6; j_call: TRBJ1-1; d_call: .; cdr3_aa: CASSNTGRDTEAFF; cdr3_nt: TGTGCCAGCAGTAACACAGGGAGGGACACTGAAGCTTTCTTT
clone_size: .; v_call: TRBV6-4; j_call: TRBJ1-1; d_call: TRBD1; cdr3_aa: CASSTGGANTEAFF; cdr3_nt: TGTGCCAGCAGCACAGGGGGCGCGAACACTGAAGCTTTCTTT
clone_size: .; v_call: TRBV19; j_call: TRBJ2-7; d_call: TRBD1; cdr3_aa: CASTKGRTGSSYEQYF; cdr3_nt: TGTGCCAGCACGAAGGGGAGGACAGGGAGCTCCTACGAGCAGTACTTC
clone_size: .; v_call: TRBV7-2; j_call: TRBJ1-1; d_call: .; cdr3_aa: CASSLVLGLNTEAFF; cdr3_nt: TGTGCCAGCAGCTTAGTTCTGGGCCTGAACACTGAAGCTTTCTTT
clone_size: once; v_call: TRBV4-1; j_call: TRBJ2-7; d_call: TRBD1; cdr3_aa: CASSRSGGGQGLYEQYF; cdr3_nt: TGCGCCAGCAGCCGGTCGGGCGGGGGACAGGGCTTATACGAGCAGTACTTC
clone_size: once; v_call: TRBV6-2/TRBV6-3; j_call: TRBJ2-4; d_call: TRBD1; cdr3_aa: CASSPGNGRQGVNIQYF; cdr3_nt: TGTGCCAGCAGCCCGGGCAATGGACGGCAGGGGGTCAACATTCAGTACTTC
clone_size: .; v_call: TRBV10-3; j_call: TRBJ2-5; d_call: TRBD2; cdr3_aa: CAISGGLADTGETQYF; cdr3_nt: TGTGCCATCAGTGGAGGACTAGCGGACACAGGGGAGACCCAGTACTTC